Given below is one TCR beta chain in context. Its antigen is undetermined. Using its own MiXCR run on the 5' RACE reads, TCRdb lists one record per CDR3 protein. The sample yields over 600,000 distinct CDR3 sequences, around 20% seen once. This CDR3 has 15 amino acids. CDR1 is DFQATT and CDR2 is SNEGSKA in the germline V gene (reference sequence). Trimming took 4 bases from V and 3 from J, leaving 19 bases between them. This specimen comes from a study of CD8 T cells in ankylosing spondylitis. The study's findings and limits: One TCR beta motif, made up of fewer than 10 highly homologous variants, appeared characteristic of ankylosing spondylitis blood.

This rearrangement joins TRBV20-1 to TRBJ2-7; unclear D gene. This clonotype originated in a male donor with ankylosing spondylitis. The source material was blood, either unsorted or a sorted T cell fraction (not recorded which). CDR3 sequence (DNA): TGCAGTGCTAAAGGTCGCCCGGGCAGCTACTACGAGCAGTACTTC. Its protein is CSAKGRPGSYYEQYF.